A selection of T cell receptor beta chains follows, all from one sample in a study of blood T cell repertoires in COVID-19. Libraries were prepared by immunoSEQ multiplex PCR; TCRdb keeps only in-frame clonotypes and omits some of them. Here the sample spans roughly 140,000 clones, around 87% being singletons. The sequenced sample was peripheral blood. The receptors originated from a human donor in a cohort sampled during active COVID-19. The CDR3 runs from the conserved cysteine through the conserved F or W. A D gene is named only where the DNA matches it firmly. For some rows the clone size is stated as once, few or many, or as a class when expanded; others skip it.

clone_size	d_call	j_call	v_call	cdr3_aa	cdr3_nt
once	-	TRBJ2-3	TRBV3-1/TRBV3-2	CASTLSGAGAYTDTQYF	TGTGCCAGCACCTTATCTGGGGCGGGGGCCTACACAGATACGCAGTATTTT
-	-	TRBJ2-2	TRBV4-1	CASEQGTTGELFF	TGCGCCAGTGAGCAGGGAACCACCGGGGAGCTGTTTTTT
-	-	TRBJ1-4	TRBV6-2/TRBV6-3	CASSSPTDLDEKLFF	TGTGCCAGCAGCTCCCCGACAGATTTGGACGAAAAACTGTTTTTT
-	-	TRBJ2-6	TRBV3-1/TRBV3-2	CASSQPRSQGNLNSGANVLTF	TGTGCCAGCAGCCAACCGAGGTCACAGGGAAACCTCAACTCTGGGGCCAACGTCCTGACTTTC
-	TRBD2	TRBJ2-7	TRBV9	CASSGPGLAYEQYF	TGTGCCAGCAGCGGTCCGGGACTAGCCTACGAGCAGTACTTC
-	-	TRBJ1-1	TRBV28	CASSLDRNTEAFF	TGTGCCAGCAGTTTGGACAGGAACACTGAAGCTTTCTTT
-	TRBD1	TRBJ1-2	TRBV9	CASSRQGEPGGYTF	TGTGCCAGCAGCCGACAGGGGGAACCGGGAGGCTACACCTTC
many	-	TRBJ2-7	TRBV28	CASSLRNEQYF	TGTGCCAGCAGCCTACGTAACGAGCAGTACTTC
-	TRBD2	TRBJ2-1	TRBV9	CASSRRSGGYNEQFF	TGTGCCAGCAGCAGGAGGTCGGGGGGCTACAATGAGCAGTTCTTC
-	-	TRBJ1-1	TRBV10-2	CASSRTANTEAFF	TGCGCCAGCAGTCGGACAGCTAACACTGAAGCTTTCTTT
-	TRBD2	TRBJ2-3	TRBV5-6	CASSSIAGPDPDTQYF	TGTGCCAGCAGCAGTATAGCGGGGCCCGACCCAGATACGCAGTATTTT
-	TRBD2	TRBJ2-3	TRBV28	CASRGLAGVGGTDTQYF	TGTGCCAGCAGGGGACTAGCGGGAGTCGGGGGCACAGATACGCAGTATTTT
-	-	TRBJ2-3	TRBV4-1	CASRIGQGRGTDTQYF	TGCGCCAGCAGAATAGGGCAGGGAAGGGGCACAGATACGCAGTATTTT
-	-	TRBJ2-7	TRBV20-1	CSARSNYEQYF	TGCAGTGCTAGATCTAACTACGAGCAGTACTTC
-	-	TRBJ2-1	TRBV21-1	CASSRGSSGRPLNNEQFF	TGTGCCAGCAGCAGGGGGTCTAGCGGGCGACCCCTAAACAATGAGCAGTTCTTC
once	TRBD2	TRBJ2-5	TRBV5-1	CASSLGPVVAGNQETQYF	TGCGCCAGCAGCTTGGGCCCGGTGGTAGCGGGTAACCAAGAGACCCAGTACTTC
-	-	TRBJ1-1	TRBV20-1	CSAPQNTEAFF	TGCAGTGCCCCCCAGAACACTGAAGCTTTCTTT
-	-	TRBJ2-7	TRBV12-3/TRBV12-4	CASREGAYEQYF	TGTGCCAGCAGGGAAGGGGCGTACGAGCAGTACTTC
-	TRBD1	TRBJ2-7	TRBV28	CASSRDRGLYEQYF	TGTGCCAGCAGTCGTGACAGGGGGCTCTACGAGCAGTACTTC
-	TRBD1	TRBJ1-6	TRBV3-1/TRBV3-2	CASSRKGTDSPLHF	TGTGCCAGCAGCCGGAAGGGGACAGATTCACCCCTCCACTTT
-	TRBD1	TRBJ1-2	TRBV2	CASSLDRDWYGYTF	TGTGCCAGCAGTCTGGACAGGGATTGGTATGGCTACACCTTC
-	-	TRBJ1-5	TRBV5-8	CASSLAGLGEPQHF	TGTGCCAGCAGCTTGGCAGGGTTGGGTGAGCCCCAGCATTTT
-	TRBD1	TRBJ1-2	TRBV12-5	CASGHSDRALWGYTF	TGTGCTAGTGGCCATTCGGACAGGGCCCTCTGGGGCTACACCTTC
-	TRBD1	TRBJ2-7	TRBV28	CASRSGTGVYEQYF	TGTGCCAGCAGATCCGGGACAGGGGTCTACGAGCAGTACTTC
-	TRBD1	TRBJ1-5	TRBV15	CATSREASGTGGIYQPQHF	TGTGCCACCAGCAGAGAGGCTTCCGGGACAGGGGGAATCTATCAGCCCCAGCATTTT
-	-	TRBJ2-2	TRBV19	CASRSPGTSNTGELFF	TGTGCCAGTAGATCTCCGGGAACCTCGAACACCGGGGAGCTGTTTTTT
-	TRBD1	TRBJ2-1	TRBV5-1	CASKTGPTYHSYNEQFF	TGCGCCAGCAAGACAGGGCCCACTTACCACTCCTACAATGAGCAGTTCTTC
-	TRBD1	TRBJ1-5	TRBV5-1	CASSPGQFPQPQHF	TGCGCCAGCAGCCCGGGACAGTTCCCTCAGCCCCAGCATTTT
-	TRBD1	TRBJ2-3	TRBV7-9	CASSFFPGGPDTQYF	TGTGCCAGCAGCTTCTTCCCAGGGGGCCCAGATACGCAGTATTTT
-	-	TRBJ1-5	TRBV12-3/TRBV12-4	CASSLGQNQPQHF	TGTGCCAGCAGTTTGGGACAAAATCAGCCCCAGCATTTT
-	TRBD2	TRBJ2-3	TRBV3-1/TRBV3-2	CASSRRLAGGRDTQYF	TGTGCCAGCAGCCGCCGACTAGCGGGGGGCAGGGATACGCAGTATTTT
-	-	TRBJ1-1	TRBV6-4	CASREGGDTEAFF	TGTGCCAGCAGGGAGGGTGGCGACACTGAAGCTTTCTTT
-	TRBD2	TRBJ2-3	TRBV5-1	CASSGTGTSGRSADTQYF	TGCGCCAGCAGCGGAACCGGGACTAGCGGGAGGTCGGCAGATACGCAGTATTTT
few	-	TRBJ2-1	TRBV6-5	CASSPQRNEQFF	TGTGCCAGCAGCCCCCAGCGAAATGAGCAGTTCTTC
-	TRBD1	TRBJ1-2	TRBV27	CASSFLGTGSGTNYGYTF	TGTGCCAGCAGTTTCCTCGGGACAGGGTCCGGGACTAACTATGGCTACACCTTC
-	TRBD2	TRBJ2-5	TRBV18	CASSPLSSGKTQYF	TGTGCCAGCTCACCGCTGTCTAGCGGGAAGACCCAGTACTTC
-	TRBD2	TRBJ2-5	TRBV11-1	CASSRTSGQETQYF	TGTGCCAGCAGCCGCACTAGCGGCCAAGAGACCCAGTACTTC
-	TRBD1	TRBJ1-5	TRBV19	CASNDDRGGDQPQHF	TGTGCCAGTAACGACGACAGGGGTGGCGATCAGCCCCAGCATTTT
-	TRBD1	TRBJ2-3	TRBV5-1	CASSSGQAGTDTQYF	TGCGCCAGCAGCTCCGGACAGGCAGGCACAGATACGCAGTATTTT
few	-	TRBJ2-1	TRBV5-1	CASSLAEISYNEQFF	TGCGCCAGCAGCTTGGCGGAGATCTCCTACAATGAGCAGTTCTTC
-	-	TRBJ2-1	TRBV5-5	CASAGRNYNEQFF	TGTGCCAGCGCGGGACGGAACTACAATGAGCAGTTCTTC
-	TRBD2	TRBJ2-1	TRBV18	CASSPRLAGSSYNEQFF	TGTGCCAGCTCACCACGGCTAGCGGGGAGCTCCTACAATGAGCAGTTCTTC
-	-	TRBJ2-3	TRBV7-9	CASSRSEGYTDTQYF	TGTGCCAGCAGCCGAAGCGAGGGATACACAGATACGCAGTATTTT
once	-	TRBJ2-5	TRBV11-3	CASSPGGLREETQYF	TGTGCCAGCAGCCCCGGGGGGCTACGGGAAGAGACCCAGTACTTC
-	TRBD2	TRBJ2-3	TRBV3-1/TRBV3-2	CASSQFLAGGPQYF	TGTGCCAGCAGCCAATTTCTAGCGGGGGGCCCGCAGTATTTT
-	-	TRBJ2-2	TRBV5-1	CASSLYPGSMAGELFF	TGCGCCAGCAGCTTGTACCCGGGGTCTATGGCCGGGGAGCTGTTTTTT
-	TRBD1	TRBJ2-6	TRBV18	CASSGQGASSGANVLTF	TGTGCCAGCTCAGGACAGGGGGCCAGCTCTGGGGCCAACGTCCTGACTTTC
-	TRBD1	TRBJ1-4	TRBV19	CASSPGTEREKLFF	TGTGCCAGTAGTCCTGGGACAGAGAGAGAAAAACTGTTTTTT
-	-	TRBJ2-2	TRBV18	CASSPQNGGGELFF	TGTGCCAGCTCACCTCAGAATGGCGGCGGGGAGCTGTTTTTT